Below are 24 T cell receptor beta chains sequenced from a single sample in a study of T cells after yellow fever vaccination. Each CDR3 protein gets one entry after TCRdb re-called the 5' RACE reads with MiXCR. The sample contains hundreds of thousands of distinct CDR3 sequences, approximately 13% of which appear only once. The sample in question was PBMCs, obtained on the day of the yellow fever booster vaccination. All receptors derive from a man aged 30 to 39 who received the YFV17D yellow fever vaccine.

The chain uses TRBV12-3 or TRBV12-4 and TRBJ2-7, with TRBD2 matching 7 bases. This CDR3 has 13 residues. After removal of 3 bases from V and 5 bases from J, the junction contained 4 bases not matched to a gene. DNA for the CDR3: TGTGCCAGCAGTTTCGGGAGCGGGAACGAGCAGTACTTC. The encoded protein is CASSFGSGNEQYF.

This clonotype was seen a handful of times. The J gene is TRBJ1-4, the V gene TRBV6-1; no clear D. Trimming stripped 6 bases from V and 4 bases from J, with 9 bases between. The germline V gene encodes CDR1 MNHNS and CDR2 SASEGT. The CDR3 has 13 amino acids. CDR3 nucleotide sequence: TGTGCCAGCAGCCGGGGTATTAATGAAAAACTGTTTTTT. Protein: CASSRGINEKLFF.

There are a few counts of this clonotype. This sequence joins TRBV6-5 and TRBJ2-7; the match to TRBD2 covers 8 bases. The CDR3 totals 14 residues. The junction had 7 bases not matched to a gene; V was cut back by 4 bases and J by 5 bases. Germline CDR1 MNHEY, CDR2 SVGAGI. Written as DNA, the CDR3 is TGTGCCAGCAGTTTTGCGGGAGGATCCGACGAGCAGTACTTC. Translating gives CASSFAGGSDEQYF.

This clonotype occurred a few times. The J gene is TRBJ2-2, the V gene TRBV3-1; D not certain. CDR3 size: 11 residues. Germline V gene lookup returns CDR1 LGHDT and CDR2 YNNKEL (reference sequence). V lost 6 bases to trimming and J lost 7 bases, with 6 bases between them. CDR3 loop: CASRNSGELFF. The CDR3 coding sequence is TGTGCCAGCAGGAATAGCGGGGAGCTGTTTTTT. The full variable domain, rest sourced from reference TRBV3-1 and TRBJ2-2, is DTAVSQTPKYLVTQMGNDKSIKCEQNLGHDTMYWYKQDSKKFLKIMFSYNNKELIINETVPNRFSPKSPDKAHLNLHINSLELGDSAVYFCASRNSGELFFGEGSRLTVL.

V and J are TRBV25-1 and TRBJ1-5, with D possibly being TRBD1 (5 bases). The germline V gene encodes CDR1 MGHDK and CDR2 SYGVNS. CDR3 size: 14 residues. Between the trimmed V and J ends, which lost 2 bases and 5 bases, there was a span of 10 bases. The CDR3: CASSETGYYQPQHF. The CDR3 DNA reads as TGTGCCAGCAGTGAAACAGGATACTATCAGCCCCAGCATTTT.

This clonotype was observed many times. V usage is TRBV28 and J usage is TRBJ2-2; D is perhaps TRBD1 (6 bases). The CDR3 has 14 residues. Trimming shortened V by 4 bases and J by 7 bases, and 13 bases separated the two germline ends. Germline V gives CDR1 MDHEN, CDR2 SYDVKM. The CDR3 DNA follows: TGTGCCAGCAGTTCGACAGGCACCGGCGGGGAGCTGTTTTTT. This gives the protein CASSSTGTGGELFF.

This clonotype showed up just a few times. The chain uses TRBV20-1 and TRBJ2-2, with D perhaps TRBD2 (6 bases). The V and J ends lost 6 bases and 1 base respectively, with 12 bases between them. Per germline, CDR1 DFQATT and CDR2 SNEGSKA (reference sequence). The CDR3 is 14 residues long. CDR3 DNA sequence: TGCAGTGCCCCAAGGAGGGTGAACACCGGGGAGCTGTTTTTT. This codes for CSAPRRVNTGELFF.

V gene TRBV12-3 or TRBV12-4 combines with J gene TRBJ2-1; TRBD1 matches at 8 bases. This CDR3 spans 16 amino acids. With 1 base clipped from V and 9 bases from J, the junction kept 11 bases outside the gene matches. CDR3 DNA: TGTGCCAGCAGTTTAGGGGCGACAGGGGAGAGGAGTGAGCAGTTCTTC. Amino acids: CASSLGATGERSEQFF.

A few counts support this clonotype. For the CDR3, the DNA is TGTGCCACCGTAGGGCGGGAGGGCACTGAAGCTTTCTTT. Translation gives CATVGREGTEAFF. This chain links TRBV2 with TRBJ1-1; D not certain. The germline V and J ends were trimmed by 10 bases and 4 bases, with 16 bases remaining between them. Germline V gives CDR1 SNHLY, CDR2 FYNNEI. This CDR3 region has 13 residues. Using reference TRBV2 and TRBJ1-1 for the parts outside the CDR3, the full variable domain is EPEVTQTPSHQVTQMGQEVILRCVPISNHLYFYWYRQILGQKVEFLVSFYNNEISEKSEIFDDQFSVERPDGSNFTLKIRSTKLEDSAMYFCATVGREGTEAFFGQGTRLTVV.

This clonotype was counted a few times. The V and J genes are TRBV7-3 and TRBJ1-1; D might be TRBD1 (5 bases). Trimming took off 7 bases at V and 11 bases at J, with 20 bases between the two ends. Germline V CDR1 and CDR2: SGHTA, FQGTGA. This CDR3 is built from 13 residues. CDR3 nucleotides: TGTGCCAGCAACTGGGGTCCTGGGGGGGAGGCTTTCTTT. As protein: CASNWGPGGEAFF. Combining the CDR3 with reference TRBV7-3 and TRBJ1-1 gives the whole variable domain GAGVSQTPSNKVTEKGKYVELRCDPISGHTALYWYRQSLGQGPEFLIYFQGTGAADDSGLPNDRFFAVRPEGSVSTLKIQRTERGDSAVYLCASNWGPGGEAFFGQGTRLTVV.

The V and J genes are TRBV4-3 and TRBJ2-1; no reliable D call. Trimming shortened V by 1 base and J by 7 bases, and 8 bases separated the two germline ends. This CDR3 has 13 amino acids. CDR1 and CDR2 (germline): LGHNA, YSLEER. CDR3 sequence reads: CASSQGNLNEQFF. The CDR3 nucleotides are TGCGCCAGCAGCCAAGGGAATCTAAATGAGCAGTTCTTC.

This clonotype was seen a few times. V usage is TRBV29-1 and J usage is TRBJ2-5, with D maybe TRBD1 (7 bases). Germline V gives CDR1 SQVTM, CDR2 ANQGSEA. V dropped 5 bases and J dropped 2 bases, with 15 bases sitting between them. The CDR3 loop spans 14 amino acids. The CDR3 protein is CSVNRGLLQETQYF. CDR3 coding DNA: TGCAGCGTTAACAGGGGACTCCTGCAAGAGACCCAGTACTTC.

The chain has TRBV28 and TRBJ2-7; D not certain. Trimming removed 4 bases at V and 4 bases at J, with 8 bases between. Germline V gene data show CDR1 as MDHEN and CDR2 as SYDVKM. The CDR3 is 12 residues long. The CDR3 is CASSSLQYEQYF. The CDR3 region has the DNA TGTGCCAGCAGTTCCCTACAGTACGAGCAGTACTTC. Variable domain in full (rest from reference TRBV28 and TRBJ2-7): DVKVTQSSRYLVKRTGEKVFLECVQDMDHENMFWYRQDPGLGLRLIYFSYDVKMKEKGDIPEGYSVSREKKERFSLILESASTNQTSMYLCASSSLQYEQYFGPGTRLTVT.

The chain combines TRBV30 with TRBJ1-2; 7 bases are a match to TRBD1. This CDR3 contains 15 residues. Trimming took 0 bases from V and 2 from J; bases not matched to a gene: 6. Germline CDR1 is GTSNPN and CDR2 is SVGIG (reference sequence). Written as DNA, the CDR3 is TGTGCCTGGAGTGTTCGACAGGGAAAGAACTATGGCTACACCTTC. Amino acid sequence: CAWSVRQGKNYGYTF. The full variable domain, completed using reference TRBV30 and TRBJ1-2, is SQTIHQWPATLVQPVGSPLSLECTVEGTSNPNLYWYRQAAGRGLQLLFYSVGIGQISSEVPQNLSASRPQDRQFILSSKKLLLSDSGFYLCAWSVRQGKNYGYTFGSGTRLTVV.

This clonotype was recorded a few times. V usage is TRBV18 and J usage is TRBJ1-4, with TRBD1 matching over 7 bases. J was trimmed by 1 base and V by 4 bases; bases with no gene match: 6. The CDR3 totals 16 residues. Germline lookup yields CDR1 KGHSH and CDR2 LQKENI. CDR3 loop: CASSLGTEGTNEKLFF. Written as DNA, the CDR3 is TGTGCCAGCTCACTTGGGACAGAAGGAACTAATGAAAAACTGTTTTTT.

The J gene is TRBJ2-7, the V gene TRBV7-2; no clear D. The V gene lost 2 bases and the J gene lost 2 bases, with 10 bases spanning the gap. This CDR3 spans 14 amino acids. The germline CDR1 and CDR2 sequences are SGHTA and FQGNSA. The CDR3 loop reads CASSLHPVTYEQYF. The DNA for the CDR3 is TGTGCCAGCAGCTTACACCCAGTAACCTACGAGCAGTACTTC.

This chain joins TRBV12-3 or TRBV12-4 and TRBJ1-5; D remains unclear. This CDR3 contains 11 residues. V was shortened by 2 bases and J by 6 bases, with 2 bases between the two germline ends. This CDR3 reads CASSLIQPQHF. CDR3 nucleotides: TGTGCCAGCAGTTTAATTCAGCCCCAGCATTTT.

The chain recombines TRBV7-6 with TRBJ2-5, with D unclear. Germline CDR1 SGHVS, CDR2 FNYEAQ. The CDR3 runs to 15 residues. The V end was cut by 1 base, the J end by 1 base, with 10 bases between. Here the CDR3 DNA reads TGTGCCAGCAGCTTAGACGTCACGGGCCAAGAGACCCAGTACTTC. The encoded protein is CASSLDVTGQETQYF.

The sample holds one count of this clonotype. V usage is TRBV11-2 and J usage is TRBJ2-3; TRBD2 aligns across 12 bases. V shed 0 bases and J 3 bases; nucleotides not matched to a gene: 7. The CDR3 contains 18 residues. Germline CDR1 is SGHAT and CDR2 is FQNNGV. DNA of the CDR3: TGTGCCAGCAGCTTAGAAATTTGGACTAGCGGGAAGACAGATACGCAGTATTTT. This gives the protein CASSLEIWTSGKTDTQYF.

This chain joins TRBV25-1 and TRBJ2-7, with D possibly TRBD1 on 6 matching bases. The CDR3 contains 15 residues. Germline CDR1 and CDR2: MGHDK and SYGVNS. The V gene lost 6 bases and the J gene lost 2 bases, with 17 bases spanning the gap. The CDR3 DNA follows: TGTGCCAGCAGGCAAACAGGGAACCGACCCTACGAGCAGTACTTC. Residues: CASRQTGNRPYEQYF.

The CDR3 loop is CASSPSSTSGGQETQYF. Written as DNA, the CDR3 is TGTGCCAGCTCACCGAGTTCGACTAGCGGGGGCCAAGAGACCCAGTACTTC. V is TRBV18 and J is TRBJ2-5; 12 positions match TRBD2. The CDR3 loop spans 17 amino acids. J lost 1 base, V lost 3 bases, and 6 bases had no gene match. CDR1 KGHSH and CDR2 LQKENI come from the germline V gene.

A few counts support this clonotype. This chain joins TRBV6-1 and TRBJ1-1; D gene unclear. The CDR3 has 14 residues. Trimming cost V 0 bases and J 3 bases, with 8 bases left between them. The germline CDR1 and CDR2 sequences are MNHNS and SASEGT. The CDR3 loop is CASSEAGTDTEAFF. CDR3 bases: TGTGCCAGCAGTGAAGCGGGCACCGACACTGAAGCTTTCTTT.

This clonotype was detected a few times. This chain's CDR3 is CSVGTEGVKETQYF. The CDR3 DNA reads TGCAGCGTCGGGACCGAAGGAGTGAAAGAGACCCAGTACTTC. This chain links TRBV29-1 with TRBJ2-5; tentatively, D is TRBD1 or TRBD2 (5 bases each). Per the germline V gene, CDR1 is SQVTM and CDR2 is ANQGSEA. V was trimmed by 6 bases and J by 3 bases, leaving 17 bases between them. The CDR3 has 14 amino acids.

The rearrangement joins TRBV6-2 or TRBV6-3 to TRBJ2-7, with D possibly being TRBD1 (5 bases). Trimming left V 2 bases short and J 2 bases short, with 10 bases between. This CDR3 spans 14 amino acids. The germline V gene encodes CDR1 MNHEY and CDR2 SVGEGT. The CDR3 DNA follows: TGTGCCAGCAGTTACCCATGGACAACCTACGAGCAGTACTTC. Its translation is CASSYPWTTYEQYF.